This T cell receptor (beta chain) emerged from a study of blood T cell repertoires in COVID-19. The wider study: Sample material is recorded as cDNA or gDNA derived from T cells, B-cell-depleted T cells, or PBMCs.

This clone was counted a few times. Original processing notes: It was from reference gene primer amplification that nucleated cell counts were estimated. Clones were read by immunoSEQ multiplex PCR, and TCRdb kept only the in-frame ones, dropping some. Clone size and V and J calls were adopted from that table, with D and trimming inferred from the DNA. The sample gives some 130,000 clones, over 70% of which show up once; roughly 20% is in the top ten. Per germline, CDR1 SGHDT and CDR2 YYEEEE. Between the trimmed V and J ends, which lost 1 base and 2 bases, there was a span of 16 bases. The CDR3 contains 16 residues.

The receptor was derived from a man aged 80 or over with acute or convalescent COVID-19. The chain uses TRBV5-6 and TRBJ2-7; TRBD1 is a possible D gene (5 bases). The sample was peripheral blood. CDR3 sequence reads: CASSLRTRQPAYEQYF. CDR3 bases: TGTGCCAGCAGCTTGCGGACACGACAGCCAGCCTACGAGCAGTACTTC.